This T cell receptor (beta chain) was sequenced in a study of glioma-infiltrating T cells. The sample holds a few counts of this clonotype. Its antigen is still unknown. The germline CDR1 and CDR2 sequences are DFQATT and SNEGSKA (reference sequence). The V end lost 6 bases, the J end lost 6 bases, and 12 bases lay between the germline ends. The CDR3 has 13 amino acids. Using RNA template, CDR3s of TCR alpha and beta were amplified with iRepertoire arm-PCR. TCRdb re-derived calls from the multiplex PCR reads in MiXCR, one entry per CDR3 protein. The sample holds about 140,000 distinct CDR3 sequences; about 39% are singletons and the top ten take over 15%. The study's findings and limits: Very few CDR3 sequences were shared between tissue and blood. Above-expected tissue-blood divergence occurred in all gliomas, most in low-grade ones.

The sequenced material came from glioma tissue, nonneoplastic brain tissue, or PBMCs (not recorded which). This receptor was taken from a human donor with low-grade glioma or glioblastoma, undergoing nonglioma brain surgery, or in good health (not recorded which). This chain joins TRBV20-1 and TRBJ1-6; TRBD1 might be the D (6 bases). This CDR3 is CSAGTITNSPLHF. CDR3 sequence (DNA): TGCAGTGCCGGGACAATAACTAATTCACCCCTCCACTTT.